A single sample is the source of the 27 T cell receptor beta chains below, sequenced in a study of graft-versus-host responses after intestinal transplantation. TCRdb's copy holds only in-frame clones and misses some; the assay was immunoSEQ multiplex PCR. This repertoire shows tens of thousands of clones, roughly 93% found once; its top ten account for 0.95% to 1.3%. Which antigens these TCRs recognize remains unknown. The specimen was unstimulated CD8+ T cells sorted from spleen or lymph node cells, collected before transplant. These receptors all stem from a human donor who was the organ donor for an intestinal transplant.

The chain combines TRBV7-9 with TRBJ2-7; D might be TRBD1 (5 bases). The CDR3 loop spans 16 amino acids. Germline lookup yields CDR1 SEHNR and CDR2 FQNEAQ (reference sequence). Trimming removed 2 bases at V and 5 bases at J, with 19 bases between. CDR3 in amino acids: CASSLTRVGAIHEQYF. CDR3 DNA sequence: TGTGCCAGCAGCTTAACAAGGGTTGGGGCAATCCACGAGCAGTACTTC.

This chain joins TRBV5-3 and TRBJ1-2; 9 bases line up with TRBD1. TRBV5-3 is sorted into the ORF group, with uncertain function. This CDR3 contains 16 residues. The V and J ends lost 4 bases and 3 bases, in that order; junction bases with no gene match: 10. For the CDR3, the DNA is TGTGCCAGAAGCCGCGGGGACAGGGATTTTGACTATGGCTACACCTTC. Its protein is CARSRGDRDFDYGYTF.

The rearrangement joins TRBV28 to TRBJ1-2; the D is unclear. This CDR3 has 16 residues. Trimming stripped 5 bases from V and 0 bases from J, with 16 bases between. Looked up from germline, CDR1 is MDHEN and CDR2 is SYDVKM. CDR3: CASSPVSLLANYGYTF. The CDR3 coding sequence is TGTGCCAGCAGTCCCGTCTCACTCTTAGCTAACTATGGCTACACCTTC.

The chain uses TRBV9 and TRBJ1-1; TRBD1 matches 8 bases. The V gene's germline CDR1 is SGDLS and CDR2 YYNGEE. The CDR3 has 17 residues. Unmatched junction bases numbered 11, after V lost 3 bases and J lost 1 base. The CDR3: CASSETSGGGWNTEAFF. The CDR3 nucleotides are TGTGCCAGCAGCGAGACTTCAGGGGGCGGCTGGAACACTGAAGCTTTCTTT. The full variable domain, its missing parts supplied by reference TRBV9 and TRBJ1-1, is DSGVTQTPKHLITATGQRVTLRCSPRSGDLSVYWYQQSLDQGLQFLIQYYNGEERAKGNILERFSAQQFPDLHSELNLSSLELGDSALYFCASSETSGGGWNTEAFFGQGTRLTVV.

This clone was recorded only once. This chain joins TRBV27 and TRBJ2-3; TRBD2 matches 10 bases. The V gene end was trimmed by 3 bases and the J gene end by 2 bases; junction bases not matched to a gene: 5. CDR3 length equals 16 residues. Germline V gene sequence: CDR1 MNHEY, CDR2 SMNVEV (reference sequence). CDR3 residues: CASSFLAGGPTDTQYF. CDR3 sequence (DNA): TGTGCCAGCAGTTTCTTAGCGGGAGGACCCACAGATACGCAGTATTTT.

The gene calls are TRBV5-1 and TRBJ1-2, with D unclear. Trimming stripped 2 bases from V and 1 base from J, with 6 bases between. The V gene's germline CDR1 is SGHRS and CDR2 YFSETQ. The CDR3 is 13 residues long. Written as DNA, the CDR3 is TGCGCCAGCAGCTTCCCACATAACTATGGCTACACCTTC. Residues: CASSFPHNYGYTF.

CDR3 in amino acids: CASSQDGTSGQETQYF. CDR3 coding DNA: TGCGCCAGCAGCCAAGACGGGACTAGCGGGCAAGAGACCCAGTACTTC. The rearrangement uses TRBV4-1 and TRBJ2-5, with TRBD2 matching over 12 bases. Germline assignment: CDR1 MGHRA and CDR2 YSYEKL. With 0 bases clipped from V and 2 bases from J, the junction kept 1 base outside the gene matches. The CDR3 covers 16 residues.

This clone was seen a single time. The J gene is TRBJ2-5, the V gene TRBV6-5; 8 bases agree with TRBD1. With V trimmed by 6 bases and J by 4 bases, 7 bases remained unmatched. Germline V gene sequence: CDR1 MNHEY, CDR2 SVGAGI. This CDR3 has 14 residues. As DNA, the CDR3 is TGTGCCAGCAGAAGGACAGGGTTGGGAGAGACCCAGTACTTC. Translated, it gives CASRRTGLGETQYF.

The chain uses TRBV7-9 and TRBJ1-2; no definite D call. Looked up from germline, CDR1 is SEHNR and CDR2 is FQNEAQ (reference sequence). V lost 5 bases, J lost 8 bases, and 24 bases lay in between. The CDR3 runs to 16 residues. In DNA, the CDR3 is TGTGCCAGCAGCCAAAGGGAGAGAGAATTCAGTCCGGGCTACACCTTC. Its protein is CASSQREREFSPGYTF.

The CDR3: CASSFWQVDEQYF. CDR3 nucleotides: TGTGCCAGCAGCTTTTGGCAGGTCGACGAGCAGTACTTC. The gene calls are TRBV13 and TRBJ2-7; D call uncertain. Trimming took off 3 bases at V and 5 bases at J, with 11 bases between the two ends. This CDR3 comprises 13 residues. The germline V gene has CDR1 PRHDT and CDR2 FYEKMQ (reference sequence).

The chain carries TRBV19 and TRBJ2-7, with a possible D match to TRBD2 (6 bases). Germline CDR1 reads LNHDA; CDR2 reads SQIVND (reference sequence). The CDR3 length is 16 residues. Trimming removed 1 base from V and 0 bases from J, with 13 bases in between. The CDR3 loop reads CASSIAPSGPSYEQYF. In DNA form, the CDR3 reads TGTGCCAGTAGTATAGCTCCCAGCGGGCCCTCCTACGAGCAGTACTTC. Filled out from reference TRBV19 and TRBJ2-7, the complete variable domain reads DGGITQSPKYLFRKEGQNVTLSCEQNLNHDAMYWYRQDPGQGLRLIYYSQIVNDFQKGDIAEGYSVSREKKESFPLTVTSAQKNPTAFYLCASSIAPSGPSYEQYFGPGTRLTVT.

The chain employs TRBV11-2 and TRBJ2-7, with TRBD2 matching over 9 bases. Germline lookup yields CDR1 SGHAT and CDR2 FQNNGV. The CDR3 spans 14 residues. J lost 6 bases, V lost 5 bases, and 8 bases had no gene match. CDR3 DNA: TGTGCCAGCAGCCCAGGACTAGCGTTGTCCGAGCAGTACTTC. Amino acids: CASSPGLALSEQYF.

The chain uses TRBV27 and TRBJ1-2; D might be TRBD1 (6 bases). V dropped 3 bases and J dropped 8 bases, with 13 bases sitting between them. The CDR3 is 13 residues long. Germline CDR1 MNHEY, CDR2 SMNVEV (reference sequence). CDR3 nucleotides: TGTGCCAGCAGTTTCGGCAGGGGTTTCGGCTACACCTTC. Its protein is CASSFGRGFGYTF.

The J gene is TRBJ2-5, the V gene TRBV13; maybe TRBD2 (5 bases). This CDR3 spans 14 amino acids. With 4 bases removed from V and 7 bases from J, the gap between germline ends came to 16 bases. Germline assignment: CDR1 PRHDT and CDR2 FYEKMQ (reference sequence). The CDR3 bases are TGTGCCAGCAGCTCACGGCGACTATTGGGGACCCAGTACTTC. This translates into CASSSRRLLGTQYF. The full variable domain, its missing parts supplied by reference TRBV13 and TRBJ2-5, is AAGVIQSPRHLIKEKRETATLKCYPIPRHDTVYWYQQGPGQDPQFLISFYEKMQSDKGSIPDRFSAQQFSDYHSELNMSSLELGDSALYFCASSSRRLLGTQYFGPGTRLLVL.

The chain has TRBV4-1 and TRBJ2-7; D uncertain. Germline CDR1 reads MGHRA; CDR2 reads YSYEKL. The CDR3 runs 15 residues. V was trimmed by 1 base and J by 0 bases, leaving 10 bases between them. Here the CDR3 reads CASSQVFLSSYEQYF. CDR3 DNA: TGCGCCAGCAGCCAAGTGTTTCTAAGCTCCTACGAGCAGTACTTC.

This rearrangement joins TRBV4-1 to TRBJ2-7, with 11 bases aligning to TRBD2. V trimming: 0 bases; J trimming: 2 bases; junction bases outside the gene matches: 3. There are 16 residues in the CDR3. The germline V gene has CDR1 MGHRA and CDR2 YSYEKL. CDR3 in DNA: TGCGCCAGCAGCCAAGACATTAGCGGGGGGGCCTACGAGCAGTACTTC. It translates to CASSQDISGGAYEQYF.

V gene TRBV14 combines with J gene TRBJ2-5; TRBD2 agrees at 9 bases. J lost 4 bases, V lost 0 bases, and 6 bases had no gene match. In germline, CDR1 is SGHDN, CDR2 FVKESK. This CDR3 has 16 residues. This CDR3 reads CASSQDGLAGLETQYF. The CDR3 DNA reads TGTGCCAGCAGCCAAGACGGGCTAGCGGGGTTAGAGACCCAGTACTTC.

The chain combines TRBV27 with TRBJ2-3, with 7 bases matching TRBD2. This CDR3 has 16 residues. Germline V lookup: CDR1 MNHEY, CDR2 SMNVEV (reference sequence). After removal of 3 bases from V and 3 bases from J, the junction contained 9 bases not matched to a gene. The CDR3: CASSFRLALETDTQYF. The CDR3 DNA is TGTGCCAGCAGTTTCCGACTAGCCTTGGAAACAGATACGCAGTATTTT.

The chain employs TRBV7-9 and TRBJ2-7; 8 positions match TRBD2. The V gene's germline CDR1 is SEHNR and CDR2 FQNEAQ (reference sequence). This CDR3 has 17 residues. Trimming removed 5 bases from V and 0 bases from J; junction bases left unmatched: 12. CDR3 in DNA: TGTGCCAGCAGCCCGGGGGGGGAGGCGCCGAGCTCCTACGAGCAGTACTTC. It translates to CASSPGGEAPSSYEQYF.

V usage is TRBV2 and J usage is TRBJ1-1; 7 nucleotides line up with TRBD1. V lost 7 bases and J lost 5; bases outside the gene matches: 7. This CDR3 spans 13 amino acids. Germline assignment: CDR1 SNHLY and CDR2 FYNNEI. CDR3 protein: CASNIQGRTEAFF. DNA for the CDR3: TGTGCCAGCAATATACAGGGGAGGACTGAAGCTTTCTTT.

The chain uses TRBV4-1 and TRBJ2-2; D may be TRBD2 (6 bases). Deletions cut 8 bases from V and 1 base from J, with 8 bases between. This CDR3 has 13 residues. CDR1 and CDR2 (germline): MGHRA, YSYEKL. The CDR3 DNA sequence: TGCGCCAGCGGAGGGGTGAACACCGGGGAGCTGTTTTTT. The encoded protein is CASGGVNTGELFF.

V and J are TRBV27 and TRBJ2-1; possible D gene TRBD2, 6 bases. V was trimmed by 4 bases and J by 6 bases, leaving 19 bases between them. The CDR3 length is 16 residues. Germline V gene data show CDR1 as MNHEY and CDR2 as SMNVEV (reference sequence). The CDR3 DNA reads TGTGCCAGCAGTTCCCCCGGAGGGAGTATCGGCAATGAGCAGTTCTTC. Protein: CASSSPGGSIGNEQFF.

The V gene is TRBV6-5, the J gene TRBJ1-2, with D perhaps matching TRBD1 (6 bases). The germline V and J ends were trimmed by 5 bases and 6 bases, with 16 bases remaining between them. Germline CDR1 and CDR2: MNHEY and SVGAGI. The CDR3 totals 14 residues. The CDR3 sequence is CASSPSEGVNGYTF. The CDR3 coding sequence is TGTGCCAGCAGTCCCTCTGAGGGGGTCAATGGCTACACCTTC.

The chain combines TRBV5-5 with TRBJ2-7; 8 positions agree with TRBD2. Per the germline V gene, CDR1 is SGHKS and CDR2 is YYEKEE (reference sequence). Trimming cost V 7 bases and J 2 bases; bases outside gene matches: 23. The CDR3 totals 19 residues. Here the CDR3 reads CASARNEYMRGLATYEQYF. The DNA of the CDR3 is TGTGCCAGCGCCCGAAATGAGTATATGAGAGGACTAGCCACCTACGAGCAGTACTTC.

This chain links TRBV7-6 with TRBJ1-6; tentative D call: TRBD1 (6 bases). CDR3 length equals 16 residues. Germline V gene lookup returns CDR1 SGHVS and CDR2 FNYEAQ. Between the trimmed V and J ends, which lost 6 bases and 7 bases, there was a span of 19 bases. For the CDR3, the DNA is TGTGCCAGCAGTCAAACTCCGGGACACGGAAATTCACCCCTCCACTTT. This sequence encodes CASSQTPGHGNSPLHF.

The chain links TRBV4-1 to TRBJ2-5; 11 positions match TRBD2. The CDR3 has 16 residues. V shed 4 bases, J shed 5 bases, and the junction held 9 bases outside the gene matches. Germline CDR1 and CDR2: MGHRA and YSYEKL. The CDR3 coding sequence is TGCGCCAGCAGCCCCCGGGCTAGCGGGGGGTGGGAGACCCAGTACTTC. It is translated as CASSPRASGGWETQYF.

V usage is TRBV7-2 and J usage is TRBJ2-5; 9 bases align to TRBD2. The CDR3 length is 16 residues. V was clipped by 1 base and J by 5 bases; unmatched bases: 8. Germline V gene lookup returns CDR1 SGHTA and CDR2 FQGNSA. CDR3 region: CASSLVAGAPGETQYF. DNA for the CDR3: TGTGCCAGCAGCTTAGTAGCGGGGGCGCCGGGGGAGACCCAGTACTTC.